This TCR beta chain was found in a study of blood T cell repertoires in COVID-19. Study information: Sites across the United States, Italy and Spain contributed samples from acute and convalescent COVID-19.

The CDR3 is 15 residues long. CDR1 is SGDLS and CDR2 is YYNGEE in the germline V gene. V was pared by 3 bases and J by 0 bases, with 12 bases between. In the original analysis: Using reference gene primer amplification, nucleated cell counts were estimated. The method was immunoSEQ multiplex PCR; TCRdb's version includes in-frame clones alone and lacks a portion of them. The V and J calls and clone size are taken from that table; D and trimming were inferred from the DNA. The sample records 150,000 to 200,000 clones, more than 70% being singletons. This clone was recorded only once. The rearrangement joins TRBV9 to TRBJ1-1, with D perhaps TRBD1 (5 bases). The TCR comes from a woman in her 30s with acute or convalescent COVID-19. The specimen was peripheral blood. The CDR3 DNA reads TGTGCCAGCAGCGCGCAACAGGCTCTGAACACTGAAGCTTTCTTT. It specifies CASSAQQALNTEAFF.